Presented here are 29 T cell receptor beta chains from one specimen sequenced in a study of T-cell memory formation after mild COVID-19. TCRdb re-derived calls from the 5' RACE reads in MiXCR, one entry per CDR3 protein. The sample records under 250,000 distinct CDR3 sequences, less than 20% being singletons. The sample comprised PBMCs or a T cell subset sorted from them (not recorded which). Receptor source: an adult woman who had mild COVID-19 (a few samples of this study predate the infection). Cell type and time point are not known.

The chain links TRBV6-6 to TRBJ2-6, with 8 nucleotides matching TRBD2. This CDR3 has 16 residues. V gave up 0 bases and J gave up 3 bases; unmatched junction bases: 1. CDR1 and CDR2 from the germline V gene are MNHNY and SVGAGI (reference sequence). Here the CDR3 reads CASSYSGGVGANVLTF. The DNA of the CDR3 is TGTGCCAGCAGTTACTCCGGGGGGGTTGGGGCCAACGTCCTGACTTTC.

This clonotype occurred once. The V gene is TRBV6-5, the J gene TRBJ1-3; D unclear. V was clipped by 2 bases and J by 7 bases, with 12 bases between them. Germline V gene sequence: CDR1 MNHEY, CDR2 SVGAGI. CDR3 length: 14 residues. CDR3 region: CASSYEPQANTIYF. The CDR3 region has the DNA TGTGCCAGCAGTTACGAACCCCAAGCGAACACCATATATTTT.

The chain uses TRBV27 and TRBJ1-5; D is possibly TRBD1 (6 bases). CDR1 and CDR2 from the germline V gene are MNHEY and SMNVEV (reference sequence). The CDR3 covers 15 residues. The V gene lost 3 bases and the J gene lost 0 bases, with 9 bases spanning the gap. The CDR3 DNA is TGTGCCAGCAGTTTCGCCAGGGGTAGCAATCAGCCCCAGCATTTT. Its protein is CASSFARGSNQPQHF.

This clonotype was observed at least ten times. The CDR3 is CASSLNPGLAYNEQFF. The CDR3 DNA reads TGTGCCAGCAGTCTTAACCCGGGACTAGCGTACAATGAGCAGTTCTTC. J is TRBJ2-1 and V is TRBV7-9; 10 bases map to TRBD2. The CDR3 covers 16 residues. V dropped 6 bases and J dropped 4; count of bases not matched to a gene: 9. Germline CDR1 reads SEHNR; CDR2 reads FQNEAQ (reference sequence).

The count of this clonotype is one. V is TRBV24-1 and J is TRBJ1-5; no reliable D call. The length of the CDR3 is 16 residues. Deletions cut 4 bases from V and 2 bases from J, with 14 bases between. The germline V gene encodes CDR1 KGHDR and CDR2 SFDVKD. In DNA form, the CDR3 reads TGTGCCACCAGTGACCGAAGTGGGGTTGGCAATCAGCCCCAGCATTTT. This sequence encodes CATSDRSGVGNQPQHF.

V and J are TRBV3-1 and TRBJ2-5; D uncertain. CDR3 length: 15 residues. CDR1 and CDR2 from the germline V gene are LGHDT and YNNKEL (reference sequence). The germline V and J ends were trimmed by 2 bases and 5 bases, with 15 bases remaining between them. CDR3 amino acids: CASSQPLGPQETQYF. Here the CDR3 DNA reads TGTGCCAGCAGCCAACCCCTCGGGCCACAGGAGACCCAGTACTTC.

This clonotype showed up many times. V usage is TRBV27 and J usage is TRBJ2-7; D gene uncertain. V was clipped by 11 bases and J by 5 bases, with 22 bases between them. Germline CDR1 MNHEY, CDR2 SMNVEV (reference sequence). The CDR3 runs to 14 residues. CDR3 sequence reads: CASGLGFRGDEQYF. For the CDR3, the DNA is TGTGCCTCTGGATTGGGATTCCGTGGGGACGAGCAGTACTTC.

This clonotype was counted between two and nine times. Mismatch with germline at one junction end may stem from a read error. This chain uses TRBV4-2 with TRBJ1-6, with D possibly matching TRBD1 (5 bases). Germline V lookup: CDR1 LGHNA, CDR2 YNFKEQ. The CDR3 length is 13 residues. CDR3 protein: CASSQERGSPPHF. The CDR3 nucleotides read TGTGCCAGCAGCCAAGAAAGGGGTTCACCCCCCCACTTT.

The chain couples TRBV12-3 or TRBV12-4 to TRBJ2-1; 12 positions match TRBD2. V shed 3 bases and J 5 bases; nucleotides not matched to a gene: 5. This CDR3 is 16 amino acids long. CDR3 in DNA: TGTGCCAGCAGTTTCAGGACTAGCGGGATCGACAATGAGCAGTTCTTC. This codes for CASSFRTSGIDNEQFF.

This clonotype has a handful of counts. V usage is TRBV18 and J usage is TRBJ1-3; D uncertain. V gave up 6 bases and J gave up 6 bases, with 12 bases separating them. The germline V gene encodes CDR1 KGHSH and CDR2 LQKENI. The CDR3 contains 13 residues. The CDR3, as DNA: TGTGCCAGCTCGCCCGGCCCCGAAAACACCATATATTTT. It translates to CASSPGPENTIYF.

Only a few counts were recorded for this clonotype. This sequence joins TRBV5-1 and TRBJ1-1, with D unclear. Trimming cost V 5 bases and J 4 bases, with 15 bases left between them. The CDR3 runs 14 residues. Germline values: CDR1 SGHRS, CDR2 YFSETQ. CDR3 sequence: CASRGGLRGTEAFF. CDR3 nucleotide sequence: TGCGCCAGCAGAGGAGGGCTTCGTGGCACTGAAGCTTTCTTT.

This chain uses TRBV7-9 with TRBJ1-1; 10 bases fit TRBD1. Germline V gene sequence: CDR1 SEHNR, CDR2 FQNEAQ (reference sequence). The junction had 13 bases not matched to a gene; V was cut back by 5 bases and J by 4 bases. The CDR3 is made up of 17 amino acids. The CDR3 here is CASSPLDRGSWSTEAFF. The CDR3 DNA reads as TGTGCCAGCAGCCCCCTGGACAGGGGGTCGTGGTCCACTGAAGCTTTCTTT.

The genes are TRBV15 and TRBJ2-4, with 10 bases fitting TRBD2. Trimming cost V 0 bases and J 6 bases; bases outside gene matches: 5. Germline CDR1 reads LNHNV; CDR2 reads YYDKDF (reference sequence). The CDR3 extends over 16 amino acids. CDR3 loop: CATSRDEQRGGNIQYF. The CDR3 DNA follows: TGTGCCACCAGCAGAGATGAACAGCGGGGGGGAAACATTCAGTACTTC. Based on the CDR3 plus reference TRBV15 and TRBJ2-4, the full variable domain is DAMVIQNPRYQVTQFGKPVTLSCSQTLNHNVMYWYQQKSSQAPKLLFHYYDKDFNNEADTPDNFQSRRPNTSFCFLDIRSPGLGDTAMYLCATSRDEQRGGNIQYFGAGTRLSVL.

The chain employs TRBV9 and TRBJ1-5; no clear D gene. The germline V gene has CDR1 SGDLS and CDR2 YYNGEE. V lost 0 bases and J lost 6, with 7 bases in between. This CDR3 is 13 amino acids long. The CDR3 spells CASSVGEGQPQHF. The CDR3 bases are TGTGCCAGCAGCGTAGGGGAGGGTCAGCCCCAGCATTTT.

This clonotype was detected a few times. The rearrangement joins TRBV7-2 to TRBJ1-1, with 8 positions matching TRBD1. The CDR3 is 15 amino acids. The trim removed 2 bases at V and 4 bases at J, leaving 6 bases unmatched. Germline CDR1 and CDR2: SGHTA and FQGNSA. CDR3 in DNA: TGTGCCAGCAGCTTAATGGCAGGGGGCCTCACTGAAGCTTTCTTT. The encoded protein is CASSLMAGGLTEAFF.

This clonotype has more than one count but fewer than ten. The rearrangement links TRBV2 to TRBJ1-2; no definite D call. Germline V gene lookup returns CDR1 SNHLY and CDR2 FYNNEI. This CDR3 has 12 amino acids. V lost 7 bases and J 8 bases, leaving 14 bases between the germline ends. The CDR3 DNA reads TGTGCCAGCAATCAGGCGGTAGAAGGCTACACCTTC. The encoded protein is CASNQAVEGYTF.

V is TRBV20-1 and J is TRBJ2-5; D perhaps matches TRBD2 (6 bases). This CDR3 comprises 14 residues. CDR1 is DFQATT and CDR2 is SNEGSKA in the germline V gene (reference sequence). V gave up 0 bases and J gave up 5 bases, with 13 bases separating them. CDR3 residues: CSARDLAGWETQYF. In nucleotides, the CDR3 is TGCAGTGCTAGAGATCTGGCGGGATGGGAGACCCAGTACTTC.

In this sample, this clonotype turned up a few times. This chain links TRBV7-3 with TRBJ2-2, with D possibly matching TRBD1 (6 bases). The ends were cut back, 4 bases at V and 2 bases at J, with 11 bases in the middle. The germline gives CDR1 SGHTA, CDR2 FQGTGA. The CDR3 has 15 residues. The CDR3, as DNA: TGTGCCAGCAGCTCTCGCAGGGGTAACACCGGGGAGCTGTTTTTT. It codes for CASSSRRGNTGELFF.

The rearrangement links TRBV7-2 to TRBJ2-1, with 9 bases that match TRBD2. The CDR3 spans 14 residues. V lost 5 bases and J lost 8; bases outside the gene matches: 7. Germline V CDR1 and CDR2: SGHTA, FQGNSA. CDR3 nucleotides: TGTGCCAGCAGCGCGGCGGGGGGGCCTTATGAGCAGTTCTTC. Amino acid sequence: CASSAAGGPYEQFF.

The chain combines TRBV12-3 or TRBV12-4 with TRBJ2-7; 10 nucleotides match TRBD1. This CDR3 has 14 amino acids. The V and J ends lost 6 bases and 4 bases, in that order; junction bases with no gene match: 6. The CDR3 DNA follows: TGTGCCAGCAGCCTGGGACAGGGGAGGTACGAGCAGTACTTC. It is translated as CASSLGQGRYEQYF.

The chain uses TRBV5-6 and TRBJ2-7, with TRBD2 identical over 14 bases. The CDR3 contains 15 residues. Germline V lookup: CDR1 SGHDT, CDR2 YYEEEE. J gave up 5 bases and V 4 bases, and 5 bases lay outside the gene matches. In DNA form, the CDR3 reads TGTGCCAGCAGCAAGGGACTAGCGGGAGCAGACGAGCAGTACTTC. The encoded protein is CASSKGLAGADEQYF.

The J gene is TRBJ1-1, the V gene TRBV29-1, with D tentatively TRBD1 (5 bases). Trimming pared 3 bases from V and 5 bases from J, leaving 19 bases between. Germline lookup yields CDR1 SQVTM and CDR2 ANQGSEA. The CDR3 consists of 15 residues. The CDR3 here is CSVERLGIWGTEAFF. Written as DNA, the CDR3 is TGCAGCGTTGAGCGACTAGGCATCTGGGGGACTGAAGCTTTCTTT.

This clonotype has a handful of counts. The rearrangement uses TRBV12-3 or TRBV12-4 and TRBJ1-2; 7 positions agree with TRBD1. Germline trimming cut 6 bases from V and 0 bases from J; bases unmatched to any gene: 4. The CDR3 has 14 residues. CDR3 bases: TGTGCCAGCAGGAACCAGGGGGCTAACTATGGCTACACCTTC. Its protein product is CASRNQGANYGYTF.

This clonotype has a handful of counts. J is TRBJ1-1 and V is TRBV27; no reliable D call. Between the trimmed V and J ends, which lost 3 bases and 3 bases, there was a span of 8 bases. The CDR3 is 13 residues long. Per the germline V gene, CDR1 is MNHEY and CDR2 is SMNVEV (reference sequence). The CDR3: CASSFSWDTEAFF. In DNA form, the CDR3 reads TGTGCCAGCAGTTTTTCGTGGGACACTGAAGCTTTCTTT.

The rearrangement links TRBV7-2 to TRBJ2-7, with 9 bases aligning to TRBD2. The CDR3 is made up of 15 amino acids. V shed 0 bases, J shed 3 bases, and the junction held 3 bases outside the gene matches. From germline, CDR1 is SGHTA and CDR2 FQGNSA. The CDR3 coding sequence is TGTGCCAGCAGCTTAGCGGTGACTAGCGGCTACGAGCAGTACTTC. It translates to CASSLAVTSGYEQYF.

This clonotype has just a few counts. The J gene is TRBJ2-5, the V gene TRBV4-1, with D perhaps matching TRBD2 (6 bases). Trimming removed 0 bases from V and 1 base from J, with 21 bases in between. CDR1 is MGHRA and CDR2 is YSYEKL in the germline V gene. The CDR3 sequence is 19 residues long. CDR3 residues: CASSQEAGSSIPVQETQYF. As DNA, the CDR3 is TGCGCCAGCAGCCAAGAGGCGGGATCCTCTATTCCCGTCCAAGAGACCCAGTACTTC.

This clonotype was seen a few times. The chain uses TRBV27 and TRBJ2-5; 8 bases match TRBD2. CDR3 length: 14 residues. J was trimmed by 6 bases and V by 2 bases; bases with no gene match: 5. Germline-derived CDR1 and CDR2 are MNHEY and SMNVEV (reference sequence). CDR3 sequence reads: CASSLESGGKTQYF. The CDR3 bases are TGTGCCAGCAGTTTAGAGAGCGGGGGTAAGACCCAGTACTTC.

A single count supports this clonotype. This chain uses TRBV20-1 with TRBJ1-3; tentative D call: TRBD1 (5 bases). This CDR3 region has 16 residues. Trimming shortened V by 4 bases and J by 0 bases, and 16 bases separated the two germline ends. Germline V gives CDR1 DFQATT, CDR2 SNEGSKA (reference sequence). The CDR3 DNA is TGCAGTGCTACCCCCCTGGGACGGTACTCTGGAAACACCATATATTTT. This gives the protein CSATPLGRYSGNTIYF.

This sequence joins TRBV15 and TRBJ2-7, with no clear D. V dropped 5 bases and J dropped 3 bases, with 8 bases sitting between them. In germline, CDR1 is LNHNV, CDR2 YYDKDF (reference sequence). CDR3 length: 12 amino acids. The CDR3 DNA reads as TGTGCCACCAGCCGCGTACGCTACGAGCAGTACTTC. Protein sequence: CATSRVRYEQYF.